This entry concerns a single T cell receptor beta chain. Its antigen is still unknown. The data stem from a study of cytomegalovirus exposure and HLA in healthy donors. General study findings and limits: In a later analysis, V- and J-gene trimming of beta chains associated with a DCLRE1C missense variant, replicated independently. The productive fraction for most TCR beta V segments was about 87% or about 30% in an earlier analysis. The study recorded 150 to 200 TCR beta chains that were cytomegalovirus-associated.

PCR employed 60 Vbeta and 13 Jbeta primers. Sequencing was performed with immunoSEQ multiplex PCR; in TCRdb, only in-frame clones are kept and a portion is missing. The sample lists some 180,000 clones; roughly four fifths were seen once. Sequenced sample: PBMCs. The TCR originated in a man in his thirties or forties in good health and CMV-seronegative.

CDR3 DNA sequence: TGTGCCAGCAGTCCGGGACAGGGAGGCGCCTACGAGCAGTACTTC. Its translation is CASSPGQGGAYEQYF. The genes are TRBV27 and TRBJ2-7; 9 bases align to TRBD1. The V gene end was trimmed by 5 bases and the J gene end by 2 bases; junction bases not matched to a gene: 7. CDR1 and CDR2 (germline): MNHEY, SMNVEV (reference sequence). The CDR3 sequence is 15 residues long.